This is a list of T cell receptor beta chains from one sample in a study of OX40 agonist ivuxolimab in advanced cancers. The data were produced by immunoSEQ multiplex PCR, yet TCRdb's version contains in-frame clones alone and is incomplete. Of roughly 75,000 clones detected, 70% to 90% appear once; the ten largest clones hold roughly 0.99%. The specimen was CD4+ or CD8+ T cells sorted from blood, collected in a trial of the OX40 agonist ivuxolimab. These receptors were collected from an adult with an advanced solid tumor such as melanoma, head and neck, liver or kidney cancer. Both conserved end residues are part of each CDR3. D genes are given only for firm matches. Size values are once, few and many counts, or a class for expanded clones, and some rows have none.

j_gene	abundance	d_gene	v_gene	CDR3nt	CDR3aa
TRBJ2-5	-	-	TRBV19	TGTGCCAGTAGTTCGGTGGACGGGGTCCAGGGAGAGACCCAGTACTTC	CASSSVDGVQGETQYF
TRBJ1-1	-	-	TRBV7-2	TGTGCCAGCAGCTTAGCTAGCAAATTGAACACTGAAGCTTTCTTT	CASSLASKLNTEAFF
TRBJ2-3	-	-	TRBV7-2	TGTGCCAGCAGCGCCTATGGAGATACGCAGTATTTT	CASSAYGDTQYF
TRBJ1-1	few	-	TRBV7-3	TGTGCCAGCAGCTTAGTTCCGCAGCAAGGGGGTGAAGCTTTCTTT	CASSLVPQQGGEAFF
TRBJ2-7	-	-	TRBV6-5	TGTGCCAGCAGCCCCCACCGGGGTACCACCTACGAGCAGTACTTC	CASSPHRGTTYEQYF
TRBJ2-3	-	TRBD1	TRBV5-1	TGCGCCAGCAGCAACCGACAGGGGACAGATACGCAGTATTTT	CASSNRQGTDTQYF
TRBJ2-7	once	-	TRBV9	TGTGCCAGCAGCCGGGAGCCCCCCTACGAGCAGTACTTC	CASSREPPYEQYF
TRBJ1-3	-	-	TRBV9	TGTGCCAGCAGCGTACAGAGCTCTGGAAACACCATATATTTT	CASSVQSSGNTIYF
TRBJ2-5	-	-	TRBV10-3	TGTGCCTCAAGGGGGGGGGTGCCCCAAGAGACCCAGTACTTC	CASRGGVPQETQYF
TRBJ2-3	-	-	TRBV7-9	TGTGCCAGCAGCTTTATCGAAGATACGCAGTATTTT	CASSFIEDTQYF
TRBJ1-1	-	-	TRBV7-8	TGTGCCAGCAGCTTAGCGGGGTCAGGGAAGGGTGTGAACACTGAAGCTTTCTTT	CASSLAGSGKGVNTEAFF
TRBJ2-7	-	TRBD2	TRBV9	TGTGCCAGCAGTGGACTAGCGGAATACGAGCAGTACTTC	CASSGLAEYEQYF
TRBJ2-3	-	-	TRBV6-5	TGTGCCAGCAGTTTCGGGTCCACAGATACGCAGTATTTT	CASSFGSTDTQYF
TRBJ2-7	-	-	TRBV7-9	TGTGCCAGCGGGTCCCCCTTAGGTGGCCCAGGCGAGCAGTACTTC	CASGSPLGGPGEQYF
TRBJ2-3	-	TRBD2	TRBV7-3	TGTGCCAGCAGCTTAAGTCTAGCGGCAGATACGCAGTATTTT	CASSLSLAADTQYF
TRBJ2-7	-	TRBD1	TRBV6-6	TGTGCCAGCAGCCCCCGACAGGGGGCGCGGGAGCAGTACTTC	CASSPRQGAREQYF
TRBJ2-7	-	TRBD2	TRBV30	TGTGCCTGGGGAGTGGTAGCGGGTTATTACGAGCAGTACTTC	CAWGVVAGYYEQYF
TRBJ2-5	-	-	TRBV7-3	TGTGCCAGCAGCCGTGGCAGACAAGAGACCCAGTACTTC	CASSRGRQETQYF
TRBJ1-2	-	-	TRBV30	TGTGCCTGGAGTGTACCGCCAGGAATCTATGGCTACACCTTC	CAWSVPPGIYGYTF
TRBJ1-6	once	-	TRBV2	TGTGCCAGCAGTGGATATTATGGGTCACCCCTCCACTTT	CASSGYYGSPLHF
TRBJ1-5	-	-	TRBV30	TGTGCCTGGAGTGTAGGTCAGATTAGCAATCAGCCCCAGCATTTT	CAWSVGQISNQPQHF
TRBJ2-1	-	TRBD1	TRBV19	TGTGCCAGTAGTATAGGTCGGGACAGGGGCCATGAGCAGTTCTTC	CASSIGRDRGHEQFF
TRBJ2-5	-	-	TRBV11-1	TGTGCCAGCAGCAATAGGACCCAACGGGAGACCCAGTACTTC	CASSNRTQRETQYF
TRBJ2-5	once	-	TRBV13	TGTGCCAGCAGCTTAGGACTAGGAAGGGAGACCCAGTACTTC	CASSLGLGRETQYF
TRBJ2-2	-	TRBD2	TRBV9	TGTGCCAGCAGCACCCGCCCCGACGGACTAGCGGGCGGGGAGCTGTTTTTT	CASSTRPDGLAGGELFF
TRBJ1-1	-	-	TRBV7-2	TGTGCCAGCAGCTTAAGCGCAGCGAACACTGAAGCTTTCTTT	CASSLSAANTEAFF